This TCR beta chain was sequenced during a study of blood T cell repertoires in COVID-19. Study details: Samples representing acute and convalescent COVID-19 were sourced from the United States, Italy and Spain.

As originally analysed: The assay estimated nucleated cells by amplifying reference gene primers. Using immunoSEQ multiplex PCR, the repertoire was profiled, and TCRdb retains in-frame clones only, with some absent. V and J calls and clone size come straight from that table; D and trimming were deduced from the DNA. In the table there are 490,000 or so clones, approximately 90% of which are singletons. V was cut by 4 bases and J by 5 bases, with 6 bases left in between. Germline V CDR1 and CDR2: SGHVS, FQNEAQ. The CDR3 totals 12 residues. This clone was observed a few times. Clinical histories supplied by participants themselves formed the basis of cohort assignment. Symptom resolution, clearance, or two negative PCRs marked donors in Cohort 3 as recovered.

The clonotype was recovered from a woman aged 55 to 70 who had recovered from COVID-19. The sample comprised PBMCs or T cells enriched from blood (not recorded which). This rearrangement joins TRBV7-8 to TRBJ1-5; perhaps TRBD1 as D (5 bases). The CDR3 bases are TGTGCCAGCAGCTCGGGGGATCAGCCCCAGCATTTT. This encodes CASSSGDQPQHF.